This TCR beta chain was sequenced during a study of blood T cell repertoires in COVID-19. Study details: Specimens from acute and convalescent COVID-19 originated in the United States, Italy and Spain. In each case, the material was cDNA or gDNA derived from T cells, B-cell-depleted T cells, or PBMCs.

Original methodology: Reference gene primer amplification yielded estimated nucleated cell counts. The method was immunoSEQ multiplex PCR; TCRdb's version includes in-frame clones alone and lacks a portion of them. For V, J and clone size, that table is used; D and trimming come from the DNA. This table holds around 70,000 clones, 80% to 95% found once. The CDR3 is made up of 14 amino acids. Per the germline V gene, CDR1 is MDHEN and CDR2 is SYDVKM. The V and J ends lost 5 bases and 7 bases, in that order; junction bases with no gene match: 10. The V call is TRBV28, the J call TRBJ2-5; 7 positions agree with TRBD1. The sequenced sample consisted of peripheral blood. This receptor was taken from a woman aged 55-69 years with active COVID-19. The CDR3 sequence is CASSDNRGRGTQYF. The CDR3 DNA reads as TGTGCCAGCAGTGACAATAGGGGGCGTGGGACCCAGTACTTC.